Listed below are T cell receptor beta chains from one sample, sequenced in a study of T cells in localized non-small cell lung cancer. The repertoire was sequenced with immunoSEQ multiplex PCR; TCRdb's copy has only in-frame clones and lacks some. The sample shows around 140,000 clones, around 92% of them seen only once. The material sequenced was peripheral blood, taken before any cancer treatment. The origin of the receptors is a female donor older than 55 with stage I lung adenocarcinoma. Both conserved end residues are part of each CDR3. Fields, in order: V gene, D gene, J gene, clone size, CDR3 protein, CDR3 DNA. D genes are given only for firm matches. Only some rows state a clone size, as once, few, many or a class for expanded clones.

TRBV29-1,TRBD1,TRBJ1-1,NA,CSAQGAAEAFF,TGCAGCGCCCAGGGGGCGGCTGAAGCTTTCTTT
TRBV4-1,NA,TRBJ2-7,NA,CASSQLTGRGEQYF,TGCGCCAGCAGCCAACTGACAGGCCGGGGCGAGCAGTACTTC
TRBV11-3,NA,TRBJ2-1,once,CASSSRSVGLLFREQFF,TGTGCCAGCAGCTCCCGCTCGGTTGGACTGCTATTTCGCGAGCAGTTCTTC
TRBV7-9,NA,TRBJ1-2,once,CASSSWTAQDVYGYTF,TGTGCCAGCAGCTCTTGGACAGCTCAAGACGTCTATGGCTACACCTTC
TRBV30,TRBD1,TRBJ1-4,NA,CAWSVQGQGRGKLFF,TGTGCCTGGAGTGTACAGGGGCAGGGTAGGGGAAAACTGTTTTTT
TRBV5-1,NA,TRBJ1-5,NA,CASSWGELSNQPQHF,TGCGCCAGCAGCTGGGGGGAGCTAAGTAATCAGCCCCAGCATTTT
TRBV28,NA,TRBJ1-5,NA,CASSSHPVSNQPQHF,TGTGCCAGCAGTTCGCATCCTGTTAGCAATCAGCCCCAGCATTTT
TRBV5-3,NA,TRBJ2-7,NA,CARSDRYRVKNSYEQYF,TGTGCCAGAAGCGACCGTTACAGGGTTAAGAACTCCTACGAGCAGTACTTC
TRBV5-1,NA,TRBJ1-2,NA,CASSLGSVNYGYTF,TGCGCCAGCAGCTTGGGTTCAGTCAACTATGGCTACACCTTC
TRBV19,TRBD1,TRBJ2-7,NA,CASSKDRRAYEQYF,TGTGCCAGTAGTAAGGACAGGAGAGCCTACGAGCAGTACTTC
TRBV7-9,TRBD1,TRBJ2-7,NA,CASSFWVTGGTHEQYF,TGTGCCAGCAGCTTCTGGGTGACAGGGGGTACCCACGAGCAGTACTTC
TRBV10-3,NA,TRBJ1-2,NA,CAISESGVGYGYTF,TGTGCCATCAGTGAGTCCGGGGTCGGCTATGGCTACACCTTC
TRBV18,NA,TRBJ2-5,NA,CASSPGSRPGETQYF,TGTGCCAGCTCACCAGGCTCGCGCCCCGGGGAGACCCAGTACTTC
TRBV9,NA,TRBJ2-7,once,CASSVRAGSGYEQYF,TGTGCCAGCAGCGTACGGGCGGGGAGCGGATACGAGCAGTACTTC
TRBV19,TRBD1,TRBJ1-1,NA,CASRWDTGVLNTEAFF,TGTGCCAGTCGATGGGACACAGGGGTTTTGAACACTGAAGCTTTCTTT
TRBV7-9,TRBD2,TRBJ2-3,once,CASSLTGGPDTQYF,TGTGCCAGCAGCTTAACGGGAGGACCAGATACGCAGTATTTT
TRBV10-1,TRBD2,TRBJ2-1,NA,CASGDRLAGGDEQFF,TGCGCCAGCGGAGACCGACTAGCGGGAGGGGATGAGCAGTTCTTC
TRBV4-1,TRBD2,TRBJ2-7,once,CASSQGTSGSGQYF,TGCGCCAGCAGCCAAGGGACTAGCGGGAGTGGTCAGTACTTC
TRBV7-2,NA,TRBJ2-1,NA,CASSLERFEQFF,TGTGCCAGCAGCTTAGAGCGGTTTGAGCAGTTCTTC
TRBV7-7,TRBD1,TRBJ2-1,NA,CASSQTTGLGRSSYNEQFF,TGTGCTAGCAGCCAAACGACAGGGTTGGGGAGAAGCTCCTACAATGAGCAGTTCTTC
TRBV6-1,TRBD2,TRBJ2-1,once,CASSDLAGGAYNEQFF,TGTGCCAGCAGTGACTTAGCGGGAGGGGCCTACAATGAGCAGTTCTTC
TRBV10-3,NA,TRBJ2-2,NA,CAITGSINTGELFF,TGTGCCATCACCGGATCGATTAACACCGGGGAGCTGTTTTTT
TRBV25-1,NA,TRBJ2-7,NA,CATELVEQYF,TGTGCCACGGAACTAGTCGAGCAGTACTTC
TRBV5-6,TRBD2,TRBJ2-7,NA,CASSLLLAGVAYEQYF,TGTGCCAGCAGTTTGTTGCTAGCGGGAGTGGCGTACGAGCAGTACTTC
TRBV2,TRBD1,TRBJ2-7,once,CASSGRRQGAIYEQYF,TGTGCCAGCAGTGGGAGGCGACAGGGGGCGATCTACGAGCAGTACTTC
TRBV6-1,TRBD2,TRBJ2-1,NA,CASSLGLAVYNEQFF,TGTGCCAGCAGTCTGGGACTAGCGGTATACAATGAGCAGTTCTTC